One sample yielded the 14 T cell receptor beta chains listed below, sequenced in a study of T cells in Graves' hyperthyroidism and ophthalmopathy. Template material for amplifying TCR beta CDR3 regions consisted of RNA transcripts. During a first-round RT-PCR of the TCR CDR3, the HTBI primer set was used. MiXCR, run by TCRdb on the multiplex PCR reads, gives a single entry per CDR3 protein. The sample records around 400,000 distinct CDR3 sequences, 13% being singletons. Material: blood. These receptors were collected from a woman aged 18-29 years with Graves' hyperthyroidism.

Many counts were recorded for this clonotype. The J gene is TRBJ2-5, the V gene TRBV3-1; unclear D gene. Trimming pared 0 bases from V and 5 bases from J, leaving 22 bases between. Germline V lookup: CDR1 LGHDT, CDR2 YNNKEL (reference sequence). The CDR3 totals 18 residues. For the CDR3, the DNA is TGTGCCAGCAGCCAAGAAGTGATAAGACGCCAATACGGGGAGACCCAGTACTTC. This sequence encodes CASSQEVIRRQYGETQYF.

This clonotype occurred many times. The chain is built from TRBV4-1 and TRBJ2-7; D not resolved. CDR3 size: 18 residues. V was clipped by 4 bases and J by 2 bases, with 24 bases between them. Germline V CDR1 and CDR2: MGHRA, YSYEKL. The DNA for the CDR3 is TGCGCCAGCAGCCTACGCCAATCCCGCGGCGGCGAACCCTACGAGCAGTACTTC. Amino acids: CASSLRQSRGGEPYEQYF.

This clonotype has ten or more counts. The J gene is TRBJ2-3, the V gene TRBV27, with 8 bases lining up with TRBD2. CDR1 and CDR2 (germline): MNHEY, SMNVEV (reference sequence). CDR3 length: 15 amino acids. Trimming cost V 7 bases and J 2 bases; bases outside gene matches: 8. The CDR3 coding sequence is TGTGCCAGCACCCTACTAGCGGACTCCACAGATACGCAGTATTTT. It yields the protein CASTLLADSTDTQYF.

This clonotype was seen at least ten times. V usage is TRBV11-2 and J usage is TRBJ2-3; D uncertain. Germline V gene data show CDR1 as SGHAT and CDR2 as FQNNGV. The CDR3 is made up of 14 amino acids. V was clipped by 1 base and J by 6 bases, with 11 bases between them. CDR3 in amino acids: CASSLAEILDTQYF. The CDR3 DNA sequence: TGTGCCAGCAGCTTAGCCGAGATTTTGGATACGCAGTATTTT.

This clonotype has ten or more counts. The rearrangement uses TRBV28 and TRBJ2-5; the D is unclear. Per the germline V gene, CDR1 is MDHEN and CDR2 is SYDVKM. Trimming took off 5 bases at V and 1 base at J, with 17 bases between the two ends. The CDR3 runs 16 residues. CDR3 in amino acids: CASSHGSQISQETQYF. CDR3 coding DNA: TGTGCCAGCAGTCACGGATCTCAAATTAGCCAAGAGACCCAGTACTTC.

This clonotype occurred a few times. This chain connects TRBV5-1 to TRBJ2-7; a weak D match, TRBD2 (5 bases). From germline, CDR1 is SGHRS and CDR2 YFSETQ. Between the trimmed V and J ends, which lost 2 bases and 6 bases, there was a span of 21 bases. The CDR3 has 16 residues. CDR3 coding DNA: TGCGCCAGCAGCTTCCCCATTCCCGGCGAGGGCGGCGAGCAGTACTTC. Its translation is CASSFPIPGEGGEQYF.

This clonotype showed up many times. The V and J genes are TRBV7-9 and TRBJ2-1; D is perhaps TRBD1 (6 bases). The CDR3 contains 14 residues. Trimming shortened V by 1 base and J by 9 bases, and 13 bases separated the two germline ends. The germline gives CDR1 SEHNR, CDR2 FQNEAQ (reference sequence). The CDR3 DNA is TGTGCCAGCAGCTTAGTGTCAGGGGCGGGTGAGCAGTTCTTC. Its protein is CASSLVSGAGEQFF.

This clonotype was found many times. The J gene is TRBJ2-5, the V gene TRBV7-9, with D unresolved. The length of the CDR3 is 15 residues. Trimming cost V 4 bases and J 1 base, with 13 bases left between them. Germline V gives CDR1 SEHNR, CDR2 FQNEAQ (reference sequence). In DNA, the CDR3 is TGTGCCAGCAGCTCCCGATTGGGTCCCCAAGAGACCCAGTACTTC. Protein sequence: CASSSRLGPQETQYF.

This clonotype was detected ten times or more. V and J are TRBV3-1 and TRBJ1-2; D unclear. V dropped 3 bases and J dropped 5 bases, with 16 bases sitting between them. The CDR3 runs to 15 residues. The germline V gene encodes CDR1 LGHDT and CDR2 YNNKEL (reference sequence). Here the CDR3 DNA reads TGTGCCAGCAGCCAGTGGGCCCTCTGGCGGTATGGCTACACCTTC. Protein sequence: CASSQWALWRYGYTF.

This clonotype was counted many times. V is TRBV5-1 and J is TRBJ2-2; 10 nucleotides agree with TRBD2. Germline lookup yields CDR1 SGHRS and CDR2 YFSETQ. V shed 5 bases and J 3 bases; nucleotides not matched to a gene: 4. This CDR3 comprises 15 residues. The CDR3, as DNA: TGCGCCAGCAGACCAACTAGCGGGGACACCGGGGAGCTGTTTTTT. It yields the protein CASRPTSGDTGELFF.

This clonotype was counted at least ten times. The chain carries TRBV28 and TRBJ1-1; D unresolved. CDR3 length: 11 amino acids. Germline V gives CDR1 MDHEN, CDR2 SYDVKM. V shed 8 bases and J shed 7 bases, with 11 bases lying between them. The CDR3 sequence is CASGGAYEAFF. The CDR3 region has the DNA TGTGCCAGCGGTGGAGCTTATGAAGCTTTCTTT.

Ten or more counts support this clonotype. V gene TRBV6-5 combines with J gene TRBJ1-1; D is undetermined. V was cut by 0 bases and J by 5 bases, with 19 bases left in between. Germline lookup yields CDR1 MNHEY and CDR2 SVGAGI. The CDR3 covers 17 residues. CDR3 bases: TGTGCCAGCAGTTACTCGAGATTGGCTGCTGGAAGGACTGAAGCTTTCTTT. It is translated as CASSYSRLAAGRTEAFF.

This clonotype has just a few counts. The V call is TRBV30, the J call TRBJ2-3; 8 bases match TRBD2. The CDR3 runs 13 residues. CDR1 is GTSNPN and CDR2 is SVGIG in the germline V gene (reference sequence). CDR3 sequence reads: CACSVRRGGTQYF. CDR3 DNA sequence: TGTGCGTGTAGCGTAAGGCGCGGGGGGACGCAGTATTTT.

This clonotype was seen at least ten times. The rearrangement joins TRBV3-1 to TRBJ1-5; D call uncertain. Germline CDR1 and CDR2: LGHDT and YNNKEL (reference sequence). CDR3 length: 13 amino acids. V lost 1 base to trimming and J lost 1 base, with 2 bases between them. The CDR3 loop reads CASSQGSNQPQHF. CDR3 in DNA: TGTGCCAGCAGCCAAGGGAGCAATCAGCCCCAGCATTTT.